Shown below are 32 T cell receptor beta chains from a single sample sequenced in a study of shared clonotypes between healthy human individuals. Assay used: immunoSEQ multiplex PCR; TCRdb lists only in-frame clones, some missing. The sample lists under 750,000 clones; roughly two thirds were seen once. Sequenced input: memory CD4+ T cells sorted from blood. The subset is: CD45RA-negative fraction. The source of these receptors is a woman aged 25 to 45 in good health.

The chain is built from TRBV30 and TRBJ2-2, with unresolved D. The CDR3 has 12 residues. Germline V gene lookup returns CDR1 GTSNPN and CDR2 SVGIG (reference sequence). The V end was cut by 4 bases, the J end by 3 bases, with 6 bases between. CDR3: CAWTSYTGELFF. The CDR3 DNA reads TGTGCCTGGACGAGCTACACCGGGGAGCTGTTTTTT.

The rearrangement links TRBV6-5 to TRBJ2-2; D is undetermined. The germline V gene has CDR1 MNHEY and CDR2 SVGAGI. V was cut by 7 bases and J by 0 bases, with 9 bases left in between. The CDR3 spans 14 residues. CDR3 in DNA: TGTGCCAGCACCCCGTCAGCGAACACCGGGGAGCTGTTTTTT. Its translation is CASTPSANTGELFF.

The V and J genes are TRBV10-3 and TRBJ2-5, with 11 positions matching TRBD2. Germline V gene sequence: CDR1 ENHRY, CDR2 SYGVKD. The CDR3 covers 17 residues. The V and J ends lost 2 bases and 2 bases, in that order; junction bases with no gene match: 7. CDR3 region: CAISERGTSGVQETQYF. The CDR3 coding sequence is TGTGCCATCAGTGAGCGGGGGACTAGCGGAGTTCAAGAGACCCAGTACTTC.

A remark on this clone: This specimen includes other DNA sequences encoding the same CDR3. The V call is TRBV5-1, the J call TRBJ2-2, with a tentative D call TRBD1 (5 bases). The CDR3 contains 16 residues. Germline lookup yields CDR1 SGHRS and CDR2 YFSETQ. V was trimmed by 0 bases and J by 0 bases, leaving 9 bases between them. In DNA form, the CDR3 reads TGCGCCAGCAGCTTGGTCGCCAGGGCGAACACCGGGGAGCTGTTTTTT. Residues: CASSLVARANTGELFF.

This clone was picked up one time. The chain employs TRBV2 and TRBJ2-7; 7 bases match TRBD1. Germline V gives CDR1 SNHLY, CDR2 FYNNEI. CDR3 length: 16 residues. V trimming: 6 bases; J trimming: 3 bases; junction bases outside the gene matches: 14. CDR3 nucleotides: TGTGCCAGCAGCGCCGCCGACAGGGTTCCCTTCTACGAGCAGTACTTC. Translating it yields CASSAADRVPFYEQYF. Looking up the rest from reference TRBV2 and TRBJ2-7 gives the full variable domain: EPEVTQTPSHQVTQMGQEVILRCVPISNHLYFYWYRQILGQKVEFLVSFYNNEISEKSEIFDDQFSVERPDGSNFTLKIRSTKLEDSAMYFCASSAADRVPFYEQYFGPGTRLTVT.

The chain employs TRBV28 and TRBJ2-1, with D possibly matching TRBD2 (6 bases). Trimming removed 6 bases from V and 6 bases from J, with 18 bases in between. CDR3 length: 15 amino acids. In germline, CDR1 is MDHEN, CDR2 SYDVKM. This CDR3 reads CASRSPTGTFNEQFF. CDR3 DNA: TGTGCCAGCAGATCTCCGACGGGGACTTTCAATGAGCAGTTCTTC. Full variable domain (missing parts from reference TRBV28 and TRBJ2-1): DVKVTQSSRYLVKRTGEKVFLECVQDMDHENMFWYRQDPGLGLRLIYFSYDVKMKEKGDIPEGYSVSREKKERFSLILESASTNQTSMYLCASRSPTGTFNEQFFGPGTRLTVL.

The rearrangement links TRBV28 to TRBJ2-7; perhaps TRBD1 as D (6 bases). Per germline, CDR1 MDHEN and CDR2 SYDVKM. This CDR3 is built from 15 residues. Trimming left V 6 bases short and J 1 base short, with 16 bases between. CDR3 residues: CASRIRDTSSYEQYF. CDR3 in DNA: TGTGCCAGCAGGATCCGGGACACCTCTTCCTACGAGCAGTACTTC.

The CDR3, as DNA: TGTGCCACCAGCAGAGTCGGACAGGGTGGGGATTGGGACTCCTACAATGAGCAGTTCTTC. Translating it yields CATSRVGQGGDWDSYNEQFF. This chain connects TRBV15 to TRBJ2-1; TRBD1 matches 8 bases. The CDR3 totals 20 residues. The trim removed 1 base at V and 0 bases at J, leaving 14 bases unmatched. Looked up from germline, CDR1 is LNHNV and CDR2 is YYDKDF (reference sequence). Combining the CDR3 with reference TRBV15 and TRBJ2-1 gives the whole variable domain DAMVIQNPRYQVTQFGKPVTLSCSQTLNHNVMYWYQQKSSQAPKLLFHYYDKDFNNEADTPDNFQSRRPNTSFCFLDIRSPGLGDTAMYLCATSRVGQGGDWDSYNEQFFGPGTRLTVL.

This chain connects TRBV4-1 to TRBJ1-2; weak D call: TRBD1 (6 bases). Looked up from germline, CDR1 is MGHRA and CDR2 is YSYEKL. CDR3 length equals 18 residues. V lost 1 base, J lost 2 bases, and 20 bases lay in between. The CDR3 region is CASSQVIRGRILNYGYTF. CDR3 nucleotides: TGCGCCAGCAGCCAAGTCATCAGGGGACGGATTCTAAACTATGGCTACACCTTC.

The V and J genes are TRBV4-1 and TRBJ2-1, with a possible D match to TRBD1 (7 bases). This CDR3 has 18 amino acids. CDR1 is MGHRA and CDR2 is YSYEKL in the germline V gene. Trimming removed 1 base from V and 3 bases from J, with 19 bases in between. The CDR3 is CASSQGLAGQGVYNEQFF. In DNA form, the CDR3 reads TGCGCCAGCAGCCAAGGTTTGGCGGGGCAGGGGGTCTACAATGAGCAGTTCTTC.

The chain links TRBV19 to TRBJ1-2; no clear D. The germline V gene encodes CDR1 LNHDA and CDR2 SQIVND (reference sequence). Deletions cut 7 bases from V and 7 bases from J, with 22 bases between. The CDR3 sequence is 15 residues long. CDR3 DNA sequence: TGTGCCAGTACCCTGACGCGGGAGGGTCGGGGTGGCTACACCTTC. It translates to CASTLTREGRGGYTF.

V and J are TRBV7-1 and TRBJ2-6; a possible D gene is TRBD2 (5 bases). TRBV7-1 carries the ORF label, with uncertain function. Between the trimmed V and J ends, which lost 5 bases and 1 base, there was a span of 18 bases. The CDR3 consists of 18 residues. CDR3 sequence (DNA): TGTGCCAGCAGCCAAAACAGTCACGGGGAATCTGGGGCCAACGTCCTGACTTTC. This gives the protein CASSQNSHGESGANVLTF.

The chain carries TRBV28 and TRBJ2-3; 8 positions agree with TRBD2. Looked up from germline, CDR1 is MDHEN and CDR2 is SYDVKM. This CDR3 is 17 amino acids long. The V gene end was trimmed by 3 bases and the J gene end by 5 bases; junction bases not matched to a gene: 13. For the CDR3, the DNA is TGTGCCAGCAGTTTGGGTAGCGGGATCGACGGTGTAGATACGCAGTATTTT. It yields the protein CASSLGSGIDGVDTQYF.

The chain uses TRBV7-2 and TRBJ2-1; 10 bases agree with TRBD1. The CDR3 loop spans 15 amino acids. The germline gives CDR1 SGHTA, CDR2 FQGNSA. Losses at the gene ends were 5 bases for V and 6 bases for J; bases not matched to a gene: 7. CDR3 sequence reads: CASSRGTGAGNEQFF. CDR3 bases: TGTGCCAGCAGCCGTGGGACAGGGGCGGGCAATGAGCAGTTCTTC.

At least ten counts were recorded for this clone. The chain joins TRBV9 to TRBJ2-1; D is undetermined. This CDR3 has 15 residues. The V gene's germline CDR1 is SGDLS and CDR2 YYNGEE. V shed 3 bases and J shed 0 bases, with 10 bases lying between them. The CDR3 DNA is TGTGCCAGCAGCGCCGTAGTCGCCTCCTACAATGAGCAGTTCTTC. Translation: CASSAVVASYNEQFF.

The rearrangement uses TRBV5-1 and TRBJ2-2, with TRBD2 identical over 8 bases. The CDR3 extends over 15 amino acids. V dropped 3 bases and J dropped 5; count of bases not matched to a gene: 6. Germline values: CDR1 SGHRS, CDR2 YFSETQ. The CDR3 DNA reads as TGCGCCAGCAGCTCCGGGGGGGGCCCAACCGGGGAGCTGTTTTTT. Translating gives CASSSGGGPTGELFF.

The gene calls are TRBV6-1 and TRBJ2-3, with 8 bases fitting TRBD1. Germline V gene data show CDR1 as MNHNS and CDR2 as SASEGT. This CDR3 region has 14 residues. The trim removed 3 bases at V and 1 base at J, leaving 0 bases unmatched. This chain's CDR3 is CASSDRGRTDTQYF. CDR3 in DNA: TGTGCCAGCAGTGACAGGGGGCGCACAGATACGCAGTATTTT.

At least ten counts were recorded for this clone. The chain joins TRBV19 to TRBJ2-7; maybe TRBD2 (6 bases). Germline V lookup: CDR1 LNHDA, CDR2 SQIVND (reference sequence). The length of the CDR3 is 13 residues. Trimming removed 6 bases at V and 5 bases at J, with 14 bases between. The CDR3 DNA follows: TGTGCCAGTAGGTCCGGGAGAAGCAACGAGCAGTACTTC. It is translated as CASRSGRSNEQYF.

V and J are TRBV19 and TRBJ2-1; 8 nucleotides line up with TRBD2. Per the germline V gene, CDR1 is LNHDA and CDR2 is SQIVND (reference sequence). CDR3 length: 15 residues. The trim removed 4 bases at V and 7 bases at J, leaving 9 bases unmatched. CDR3 residues: CASSRTGRAVNEQFF. The DNA for the CDR3 is TGTGCCAGTAGTAGGACCGGGAGGGCCGTAAATGAGCAGTTCTTC.

The chain links TRBV25-1 to TRBJ2-3; possibly TRBD1 for D (6 bases). The V and J ends lost 2 bases and 6 bases respectively, with 6 bases between them. This CDR3 region has 12 residues. The germline gives CDR1 MGHDK, CDR2 SYGVNS. The CDR3 DNA sequence: TGTGCCAGCAGTGAAGGGGGCGATACGCAGTATTTT. Translating it yields CASSEGGDTQYF.

This clone was seen ten or more times. Here the CDR3 reads CASSRNRITNEQFF. For the CDR3, the DNA is TGTGCCAGCAGCCGAAATCGAATTACCAATGAGCAGTTCTTC. The V gene is TRBV14, the J gene TRBJ2-1; no reliable D call. Trimming removed 4 bases at V and 6 bases at J, with 13 bases between. CDR3 length: 14 amino acids. CDR1 and CDR2 from the germline V gene are SGHDN and FVKESK.

The chain employs TRBV27 and TRBJ2-3; no firm D call. V dropped 5 bases and J dropped 7 bases, with 19 bases sitting between them. This CDR3 comprises 15 residues. The germline gives CDR1 MNHEY, CDR2 SMNVEV (reference sequence). The CDR3 here is CASSPPGRGSNTQYF. CDR3 coding DNA: TGTGCCAGCAGTCCCCCGGGTCGAGGTAGCAATACGCAGTATTTT.

This clone was seen more than once but under ten times. Written as DNA, the CDR3 is TGTGCCAGCAGTGCCACAACACTAGCGGGTAGCTCCTACGAGCAGTACTTC. It translates to CASSATTLAGSSYEQYF. The rearrangement links TRBV27 to TRBJ2-7; 9 nucleotides align to TRBD2. Per the germline V gene, CDR1 is MNHEY and CDR2 is SMNVEV (reference sequence). The CDR3 sequence is 17 residues long. Losses at the gene ends were 5 bases for V and 0 bases for J; bases not matched to a gene: 11.

The rearrangement joins TRBV7-2 to TRBJ1-1, with a possible D match to TRBD1 (5 bases). CDR1 and CDR2 (germline): SGHTA, FQGNSA. CDR3 length equals 14 residues. The V end lost 4 bases, the J end lost 7 bases, and 16 bases lay between the germline ends. The CDR3 sequence is CASSSTSGGLEAFF. The CDR3, as DNA: TGTGCCAGCAGCTCCACCTCGGGGGGTCTTGAAGCTTTCTTT.

The chain carries TRBV6-1 and TRBJ2-7, with D unclear. Per germline, CDR1 MNHNS and CDR2 SASEGT. Deletions cut 2 bases from V and 1 base from J, with 12 bases between. This CDR3 has 15 residues. The CDR3 DNA reads as TGTGCCAGCAGTGAATTTGTGGTGAATTCCTACGAGCAGTACTTC. It codes for CASSEFVVNSYEQYF.

The genes are TRBV7-9 and TRBJ1-5; tentative D call: TRBD1 (6 bases). Germline V CDR1 and CDR2: SEHNR, FQNEAQ (reference sequence). The V end lost 1 base, the J end lost 7 bases, and 11 bases lay between the germline ends. The CDR3 extends over 14 amino acids. CDR3 residues: CASSLVGGRQPQHF. The CDR3 DNA sequence: TGTGCCAGCAGCTTAGTGGGGGGCAGGCAGCCCCAGCATTTT.

The chain employs TRBV18 and TRBJ2-3, with a possible D match to TRBD1 (6 bases). This CDR3 contains 15 residues. Germline V gives CDR1 KGHSH, CDR2 LQKENI. Trimming took off 4 bases at V and 0 bases at J, with 11 bases between the two ends. CDR3 loop: CASSQGQTSTDTQYF. The CDR3 DNA reads TGTGCCAGCTCACAGGGACAAACCAGCACAGATACGCAGTATTTT.

This clone came up a few times. The genes are TRBV18 and TRBJ2-7; tentative D call: TRBD2 (7 bases). The CDR3 has 15 amino acids. V lost 3 bases, J lost 2 bases, and 14 bases lay in between. CDR1 is KGHSH and CDR2 is LQKENI in the germline V gene. DNA of the CDR3: TGTGCCAGCTCACCGGGAGGGGGGGTAACCTACGAGCAGTACTTC. Its translation: CASSPGGGVTYEQYF.

The chain links TRBV5-6 to TRBJ2-1; D may be TRBD2 (6 bases). V was trimmed by 5 bases and J by 0 bases, leaving 12 bases between them. The CDR3 covers 15 residues. The germline gives CDR1 SGHDT, CDR2 YYEEEE. The CDR3 nucleotides are TGTGCCAGCAGAATCCGGGGGAGCTCCTACAATGAGCAGTTCTTC. Translation gives CASRIRGSSYNEQFF.

J is TRBJ2-2 and V is TRBV5-1; 7 bases agree with TRBD1. The V gene end was trimmed by 2 bases and the J gene end by 4 bases; junction bases not matched to a gene: 5. CDR3 length: 15 amino acids. CDR1 SGHRS and CDR2 YFSETQ come from the germline V gene. This chain's CDR3 is CASSFTGDRTGELFF. CDR3 nucleotide sequence: TGCGCCAGCAGCTTTACAGGGGATCGCACCGGGGAGCTGTTTTTT. Full variable domain (rest looked up from reference TRBV5-1 and TRBJ2-2): KAGVTQTPRYLIKTRGQQVTLSCSPISGHRSVSWYQQTPGQGLQFLFEYFSETQRNKGNFPGRFSGRQFSNSRSEMNVSTLELGDSALYLCASSFTGDRTGELFFGEGSRLTVL.

V is TRBV7-8 and J is TRBJ1-1, with a possible D match to TRBD1 (6 bases). The CDR3 is 16 residues long. The germline gives CDR1 SGHVS, CDR2 FQNEAQ. V shed 4 bases and J shed 3 bases, with 18 bases lying between them. DNA for the CDR3: TGTGCCAGCAGCTCCAGGGGAGGGCGATTGGACACTGAAGCTTTCTTT. Protein sequence: CASSSRGGRLDTEAFF.

The count of this clone is one. The chain has TRBV28 and TRBJ2-7; TRBD1 might be the D (6 bases). V was shortened by 11 bases and J by 3 bases, with 11 bases between the two germline ends. The CDR3 is 11 residues long. CDR1 MDHEN and CDR2 SYDVKM come from the germline V gene. This chain's CDR3 is CAAGQNYEQYF. The CDR3 DNA reads TGTGCCGCAGGACAGAACTACGAGCAGTACTTC.